The clone carrying this T cell receptor (beta chain) showed up many times. This sample was included in a study of CD8 T cells in ankylosing spondylitis. Trimming removed 3 bases from V and 6 bases from J, with 10 bases in between. Per the germline V gene, CDR1 is SGDLS and CDR2 is YYNGEE. This CDR3 is 13 amino acids long. From the 5' RACE reads, TCRdb called clonotypes with MiXCR, one entry per CDR3 protein. The table records roughly 14,000 distinct CDR3 sequences, approximately 3% of them present only once. The sequence came from a male donor with ankylosing spondylitis or in good health (not recorded which). The sample taken for sequencing was blood, either unsorted or a sorted T cell fraction (not recorded which). The genes are TRBV9 and TRBJ1-5; perhaps TRBD1 as D (5 bases). CDR3 bases: TGTGCCAGCAGCGAGGCAGGGCGTCAGCCCCAGCATTTT. It translates to CASSEAGRQPQHF.